The clone carrying this TCR beta chain was observed a handful of times. Antigen: not known. These data belong to a study of T-cell reconstitution after alpha-beta-depleted transplantation in children. Unique molecular identifiers featured in how the TCRbeta library was prepared. Via MiXCR, TCRdb re-called the PCR reads, giving one row per CDR3 protein. The data show approximately 350,000 distinct CDR3 sequences, roughly 17% seen once. Notes on the study in general: A year post-transplant, T-cell counts and diversity derived mostly from newly produced T cells. Surviving thymic progenitors and recipient T cells were the source of high TCRbeta diversity at day 60 in some patients. Several hundred graft clones that had expanded were reportedly the source of alpha-beta T cells about two months after transplant.

The CDR3 has 13 amino acids. V was shortened by 0 bases and J by 7 bases, with 10 bases between the two germline ends. In germline, CDR1 is LGHDT, CDR2 YNNKEL (reference sequence). Sequenced material: PBMCs, mostly from graft donor cells, taken 360 days after TCRalphabeta/CD19-depleted stem cell transplant. This chain links TRBV3-1 with TRBJ2-7; D ambiguous. The TCR originated in a male patient aged 2-15 years who had a stem cell transplant for acute lymphoblastic leukemia, so the T cells may come from the graft donor. CDR3 region: CASSQEMVGEQYF. The CDR3 DNA follows: TGTGCCAGCAGCCAAGAGATGGTTGGTGAGCAGTACTTC.